This T cell receptor beta chain appears in the sequencing data of a study of post-analysis software for immune sequencing data. As to this clonotype: The antigen is unknown.

The V gene's germline CDR1 is SGHRS and CDR2 YFSETQ. Trimming cost V 1 base and J 5 bases, with 10 bases left between them. There are 14 residues in the CDR3. The TCR beta cDNA libraries contained unique molecular identifiers. One entry per CDR3 protein results from TCRdb running MiXCR on the PCR reads. Of roughly 800,000 distinct CDR3 sequences in the sample, 25% to 30% were seen once. Study-wide findings and caveats: Those samples that were prepared in the same batch co-clustered strongly by F measure. When patients were compared with controls, about five TRBV segments were more frequent, TRBV5-6, TRBV5-1 and TRBV20-1 among them.

What was sequenced was blood. This chain connects TRBV5-1 to TRBJ2-1; the D gene could be TRBD1 or TRBD2 (5 bases each). This sequence originates from a girl between 10 and 17 years old with multiple sclerosis. The CDR3 loop is CASSLRGRDNEQFF. Here the CDR3 DNA reads TGCGCCAGCAGCTTGAGGGGACGGGACAATGAGCAGTTCTTC.